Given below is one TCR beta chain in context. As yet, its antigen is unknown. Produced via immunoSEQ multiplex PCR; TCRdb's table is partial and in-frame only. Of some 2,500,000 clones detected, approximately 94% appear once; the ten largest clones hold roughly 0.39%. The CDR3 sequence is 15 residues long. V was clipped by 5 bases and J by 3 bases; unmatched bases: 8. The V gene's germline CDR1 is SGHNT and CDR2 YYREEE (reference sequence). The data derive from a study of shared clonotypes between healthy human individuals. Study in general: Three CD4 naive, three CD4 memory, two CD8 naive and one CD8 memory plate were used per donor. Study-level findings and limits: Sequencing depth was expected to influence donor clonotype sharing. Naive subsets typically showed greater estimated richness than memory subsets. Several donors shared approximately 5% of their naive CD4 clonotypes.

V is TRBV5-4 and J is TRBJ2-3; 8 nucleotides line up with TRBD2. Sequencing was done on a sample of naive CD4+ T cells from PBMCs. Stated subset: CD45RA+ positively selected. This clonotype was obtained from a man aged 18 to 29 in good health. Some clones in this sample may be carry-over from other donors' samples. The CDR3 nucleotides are TGTGCCAGCAGTTCCGGGACTAGGTCAACAGATACGCAGTATTTT. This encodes CASSSGTRSTDTQYF. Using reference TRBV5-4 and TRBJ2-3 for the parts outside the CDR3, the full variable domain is ETGVTQSPTHLIKTRGQQVTLRCSSQSGHNTVSWYQQALGQGPQFIFQYYREEENGRGNFPPRFSGLQFPNYSSELNVNALELDDSALYLCASSSGTRSTDTQYFGPGTRLTVL.